These 8 T cell receptor beta chains were all obtained from the same sample, sequenced in a study of blood T cell repertoires in COVID-19. Here immunoSEQ multiplex PCR was the method, and the copy in TCRdb shows in-frame clones only, minus some. The sample lists 240,000 or so clones; approximately 86% were seen once. The sequencing sample was made of peripheral blood. The origin of the receptors is a woman in her 30s with acute or convalescent COVID-19.

The chain has TRBV15 and TRBJ1-5, with 10 positions matching TRBD1. Germline trimming cut 8 bases from V and 4 bases from J; bases unmatched to any gene: 2. This CDR3 is built from 13 residues. Per germline, CDR1 LNHNV and CDR2 YYDKDF (reference sequence). The CDR3 sequence is CATSDRGNQPQHF. DNA of the CDR3: TGTGCCACCTCGGACAGGGGGAATCAGCCCCAGCATTTT. Full variable domain (outside the CDR3, taken from reference TRBV15 and TRBJ1-5): DAMVIQNPRYQVTQFGKPVTLSCSQTLNHNVMYWYQQKSSQAPKLLFHYYDKDFNNEADTPDNFQSRRPNTSFCFLDIRSPGLGDTAMYLCATSDRGNQPQHFGDGTRLSIL.

The chain carries TRBV20-1 and TRBJ1-5; D call uncertain. Per the germline V gene, CDR1 is DFQATT and CDR2 is SNEGSKA (reference sequence). CDR3 size: 10 residues. V lost 3 bases to trimming and J lost 6 bases, with 3 bases between them. The CDR3 region is CSASSQPQHF. CDR3 coding DNA: TGCAGTGCTAGCTCTCAGCCCCAGCATTTT.

The chain is built from TRBV24-1 and TRBJ2-5; TRBD1 aligns across 7 bases. There are 16 residues in the CDR3. The J segment lost 1 base and the V segment lost 5 bases, leaving 9 bases of the junction unmatched. The germline V gene encodes CDR1 KGHDR and CDR2 SFDVKD. CDR3 sequence reads: CATSGTGVGLQETQYF. The CDR3 bases are TGTGCCACCAGTGGCACAGGGGTGGGGCTCCAAGAGACCCAGTACTTC.

This sequence joins TRBV2 and TRBJ2-5; D gene unclear. Germline loops: CDR1 SNHLY, CDR2 FYNNEI. The CDR3 has 14 residues. V was clipped by 0 bases and J by 9 bases, with 14 bases between them. CDR3 coding DNA: TGTGCCAGCAGTGAAGCGCTTTCGGGTTGGGCCCAGTACTTC. As protein: CASSEALSGWAQYF. The whole variable domain, remainder taken from reference TRBV2 and TRBJ2-5, is EPEVTQTPSHQVTQMGQEVILRCVPISNHLYFYWYRQILGQKVEFLVSFYNNEISEKSEIFDDQFSVERPDGSNFTLKIRSTKLEDSAMYFCASSEALSGWAQYFGPGTRLLVL.

The chain couples TRBV7-9 to TRBJ2-7; possible D gene TRBD1, 6 bases. V lost 5 bases, J lost 0 bases, and 14 bases lay in between. The CDR3 has 15 residues. The germline CDR1 and CDR2 sequences are SEHNR and FQNEAQ (reference sequence). The CDR3 loop reads CASSPPRDNSYEQYF. The CDR3 coding sequence is TGTGCCAGCAGCCCGCCCCGGGACAACTCCTACGAGCAGTACTTC.

A remark on this clone: This specimen includes other DNA sequences encoding the same CDR3. The chain carries TRBV5-6 and TRBJ2-1; TRBD2 matches 8 bases. There are 15 residues in the CDR3. Germline lookup yields CDR1 SGHDT and CDR2 YYEEEE. The V segment lost 4 bases and the J segment 0 bases; nucleotides outside the gene matches: 3. CDR3 sequence: CASSPSGSSYNEQFF. The CDR3 DNA is TGTGCCAGCAGCCCCAGCGGGAGCTCCTACAATGAGCAGTTCTTC. Using reference TRBV5-6 and TRBJ2-1 for the parts outside the CDR3, the full variable domain is DAGVTQSPTHLIKTRGQQVTLRCSPKSGHDTVSWYQQALGQGPQFIFQYYEEEERQRGNFPDRFSGHQFPNYSSELNVNALLLGDSALYLCASSPSGSSYNEQFFGPGTRLTVL.

The chain joins TRBV6-5 to TRBJ2-7; 7 bases fit TRBD2. The junction had 4 bases not matched to a gene; V was cut back by 0 bases and J by 5 bases. Germline loops: CDR1 MNHEY, CDR2 SVGAGI. The CDR3 contains 14 residues. CDR3 residues: CASSYSGRVDEQYF. In DNA, the CDR3 is TGTGCCAGCAGTTACTCAGGGAGGGTAGACGAGCAGTACTTC.

The chain carries TRBV12-3 or TRBV12-4 and TRBJ1-6; no firm D call. This CDR3 contains 13 residues. V lost 7 bases and J lost 7, with 11 bases in between. CDR3 in amino acids: CASTNTGNSPLHF. The DNA of the CDR3 is TGTGCCAGCACGAACACGGGGAATTCACCCCTCCACTTT.